This is a list of T cell receptor beta chains from one sample in a study of shared clonotypes between healthy human individuals. TCRdb's copy holds only in-frame clones and misses some; the assay was immunoSEQ multiplex PCR. The sample holds approximately 2,200,000 clones, under 95% seen once. Sequencing input: naive CD8+ T cells from PBMCs. These receptor sequences come from a man in his late teens or twenties in good health. Some clones in this sample may be carry-over from other donors' samples. Each CDR3 is given with its conserved first and last residue. A D gene is named only where the DNA matches it firmly. The listing skips clone size in some rows; elsewhere it reads once, few, many or a size class.

size	V	length	D	J	CDR3	DNA
once	TRBV9	16	-	TRBJ2-1	CASSLLRDHAYNEQFF	TGTGCCAGCAGCTTACTCCGGGATCACGCTTACAATGAGCAGTTCTTC
-	TRBV4-1	12	-	TRBJ2-7	CASSQLLGEQYF	TGCGCCAGCAGCCAACTTCTAGGGGAGCAGTACTTC
-	TRBV6-4	14	-	TRBJ1-1	CASSDTWGEGRAFF	TGTGCCAGCAGTGACACCTGGGGCGAGGGTAGAGCTTTCTTT
-	TRBV6-6	13	-	TRBJ1-4	CASRDGSDEKLFF	TGTGCCAGCAGGGACGGCAGTGATGAAAAACTGTTTTTT
-	TRBV7-2	16	TRBD2	TRBJ2-1	CASSGYTSATYNEQFF	TGTGCCAGCAGCGGATACACTAGCGCAACCTACAATGAGCAGTTCTTC
-	TRBV7-6	15	TRBD2	TRBJ2-1	CASSTRAGVDNEQFF	TGTGCCAGCAGCACCCGAGCGGGAGTAGACAATGAGCAGTTCTTC
-	TRBV7-9	14	-	TRBJ1-2	CASSLVGANYGYTF	TGTGCCAGCAGCTTAGTGGGAGCTAACTATGGCTACACCTTC
-	TRBV13	15	TRBD1	TRBJ1-1	CASSLGGQGAAEAFF	TGTGCCAGCAGCTTAGGCGGACAGGGGGCGGCTGAAGCTTTCTTT
-	TRBV19	17	-	TRBJ1-3	CATAGRSLLHSGNTIYF	TGTGCCACCGCGGGACGGTCCCTGTTGCACTCTGGAAACACCATATATTTT
-	TRBV15	12	-	TRBJ2-3	CATSRDTDTQYF	TGTGCCACCAGCAGGGACACAGATACGCAGTATTTT
-	TRBV27	14	TRBD2	TRBJ2-3	CASSISGTTDTQYF	TGTGCCAGCAGTATCAGCGGGACCACAGATACGCAGTATTTT
-	TRBV7-8	14	TRBD2	TRBJ2-1	CASISGLADNEQFF	TGTGCCAGCATCTCGGGACTAGCGGACAATGAGCAGTTCTTC
-	TRBV4-1	13	-	TRBJ2-7	CASSPEPRDEQYF	TGCGCCAGCAGCCCGGAGCCTAGGGACGAGCAGTACTTC
-	TRBV2	11	-	TRBJ1-1	CATETNTEAFF	TGTGCCACCGAGACCAACACTGAAGCTTTCTTT
-	TRBV27	14	-	TRBJ1-1	CASSSRSGITEAFF	TGTGCCAGCAGTAGCAGATCGGGCATCACTGAAGCTTTCTTT
-	TRBV5-1	14	-	TRBJ2-7	CASISVGSFYEQYF	TGCGCCAGCATATCCGTGGGTAGCTTCTACGAGCAGTACTTC
-	TRBV9	17	-	TRBJ2-2	CASSVAQKEANTGELFF	TGTGCCAGCAGCGTAGCTCAGAAGGAGGCGAACACCGGGGAGCTGTTTTTT
-	TRBV10-3	16	-	TRBJ1-5	CAISEGGQGTNQPQHF	TGTGCCATCAGTGAGGGGGGGCAGGGGACCAATCAGCCCCAGCATTTT
-	TRBV10-2	14	-	TRBJ2-7	CASSERGRRYEQYF	TGCGCCAGCAGTGAGAGGGGCAGGCGTTACGAGCAGTACTTC
-	TRBV5-1	15	-	TRBJ2-1	CASTHLEGANNEQFF	TGCGCCAGCACTCACTTGGAGGGAGCCAACAATGAGCAGTTCTTC
-	TRBV7-2	12	-	TRBJ2-2	CASSPRTGELFF	TGTGCCAGCAGCCCGCGGACCGGGGAGCTGTTTTTT
-	TRBV7-6	13	-	TRBJ1-2	CASSYGGAGGYTF	TGTGCCAGCAGCTATGGGGGCGCAGGTGGCTACACCTTC
-	TRBV5-1	12	-	TRBJ2-1	CASISADSEQFF	TGCGCCAGCATTTCGGCAGACAGTGAGCAGTTCTTC
-	TRBV19	16	-	TRBJ1-5	CATSSGARRWNQPQHF	TGTGCCACCTCCTCGGGGGCGAGACGATGGAATCAGCCCCAGCATTTT
-	TRBV6-5	15	-	TRBJ2-7	CASSYSIATAYEQYF	TGTGCCAGCAGTTACTCGATAGCGACGGCCTACGAGCAGTACTTC